This T cell receptor beta chain derives from a study of identical twins' blood T cells. The study, taken as a whole, reports: Shared environment remains a possible cause of twin similarity.

The length of the CDR3 is 13 residues. Deletions cut 3 bases from V and 9 bases from J, with 12 bases between. Germline V lookup: CDR1 DFQATT, CDR2 SNEGSKA (reference sequence). Comments on this clonotype: What it binds is not known.

TCRdb itself ran the 5' RACE reads through MiXCR, one entry per CDR3 protein. This table has a few hundred thousand distinct CDR3 sequences, about 28% appearing once. This chain connects TRBV20-1 to TRBJ1-6; unclear D gene. Material: PBMCs. The clonotype originates from a woman between 18 and 55 years old in good health. The CDR3 here is CSARTWRSSPLHF. DNA of the CDR3: TGCAGTGCTAGGACCTGGAGGAGTTCACCCCTCCACTTT.